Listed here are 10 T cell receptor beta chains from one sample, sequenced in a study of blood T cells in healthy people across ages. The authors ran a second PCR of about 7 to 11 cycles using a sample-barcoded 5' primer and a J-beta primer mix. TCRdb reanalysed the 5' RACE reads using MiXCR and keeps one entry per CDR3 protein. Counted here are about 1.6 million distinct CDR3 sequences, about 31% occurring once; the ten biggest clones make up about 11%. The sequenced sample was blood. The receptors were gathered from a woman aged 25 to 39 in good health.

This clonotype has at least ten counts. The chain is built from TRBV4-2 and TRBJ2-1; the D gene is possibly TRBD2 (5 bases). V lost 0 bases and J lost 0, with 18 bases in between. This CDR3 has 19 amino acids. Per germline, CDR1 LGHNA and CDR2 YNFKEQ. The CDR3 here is CASSQEGYGSESSYNEQFF. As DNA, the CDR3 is TGTGCCAGCAGCCAAGAAGGGTACGGTAGCGAGAGCTCCTACAATGAGCAGTTCTTC.

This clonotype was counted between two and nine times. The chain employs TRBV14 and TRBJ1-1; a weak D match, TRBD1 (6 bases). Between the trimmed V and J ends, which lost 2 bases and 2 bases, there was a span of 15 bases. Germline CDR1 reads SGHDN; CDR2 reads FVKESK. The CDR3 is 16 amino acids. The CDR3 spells CASSQPFRGLNTEAFF. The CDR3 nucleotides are TGTGCCAGCAGCCAACCGTTCAGGGGCCTTAACACTGAAGCTTTCTTT.

CDR3 in amino acids: CASSQGVRGTGELFF. The CDR3, as DNA: TGCGCCAGCAGCCAAGGGGTGAGAGGGACCGGGGAGCTGTTTTTT. The chain couples TRBV4-1 to TRBJ2-2; possibly TRBD2 for D (5 bases). This CDR3 is 15 amino acids long. V was cut by 1 base and J by 5 bases, with 11 bases left in between. The germline CDR1 and CDR2 sequences are MGHRA and YSYEKL.

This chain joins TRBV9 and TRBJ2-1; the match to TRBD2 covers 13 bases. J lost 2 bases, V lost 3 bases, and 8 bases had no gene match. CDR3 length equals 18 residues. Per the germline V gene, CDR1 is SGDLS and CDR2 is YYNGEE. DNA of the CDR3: TGTGCCAGCAGCGAACCCACTAGCGGGGGGGCCGCCTACAATGAGCAGTTCTTC. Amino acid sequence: CASSEPTSGGAAYNEQFF.

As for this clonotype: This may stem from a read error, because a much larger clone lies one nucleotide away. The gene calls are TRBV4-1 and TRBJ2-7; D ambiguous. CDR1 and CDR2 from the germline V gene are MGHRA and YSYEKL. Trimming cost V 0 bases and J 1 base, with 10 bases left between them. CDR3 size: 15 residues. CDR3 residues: CASSQEDGASYEQYF. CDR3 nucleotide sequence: TGCGCCAGCAGCCAAGAGGACGGCGCGTCCTACGAGCAGTACTTC.

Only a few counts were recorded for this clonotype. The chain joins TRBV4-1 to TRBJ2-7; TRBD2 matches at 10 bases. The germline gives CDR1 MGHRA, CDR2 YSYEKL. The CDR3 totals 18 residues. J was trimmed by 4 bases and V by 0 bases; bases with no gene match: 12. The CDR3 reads CASSQEPAGGPFLYEQYF. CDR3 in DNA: TGCGCCAGCAGCCAAGAACCAGCGGGGGGGCCGTTCCTTTACGAGCAGTACTTC.

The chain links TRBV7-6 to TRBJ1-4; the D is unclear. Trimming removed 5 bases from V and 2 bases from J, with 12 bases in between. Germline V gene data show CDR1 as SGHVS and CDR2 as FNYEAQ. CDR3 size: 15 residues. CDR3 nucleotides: TGTGCCAGCAGCCTCAACGGAGATACTAATGAAAAACTGTTTTTT. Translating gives CASSLNGDTNEKLFF. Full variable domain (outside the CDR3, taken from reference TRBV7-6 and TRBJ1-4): GAGVSQSPRYKVTKRGQDVALRCDPISGHVSLYWYRQALGQGPEFLTYFNYEAQQDKSGLPNDRFSAERPEGSISTLTIQRTEQRDSAMYRCASSLNGDTNEKLFFGSGTQLSVL.

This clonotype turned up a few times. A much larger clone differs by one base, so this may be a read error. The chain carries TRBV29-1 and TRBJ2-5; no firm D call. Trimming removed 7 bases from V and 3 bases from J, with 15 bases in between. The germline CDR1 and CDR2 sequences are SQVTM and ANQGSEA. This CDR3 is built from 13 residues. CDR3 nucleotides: TGCAGCGCTGCGCGAGGTGTAGAAGAGACCCAGTACTTC. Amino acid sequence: CSAARGVEETQYF.

This CDR3 is CASSSPGSPHEQYF. The CDR3 DNA reads TGTGCCAGCAGCTCCCCCGGGAGCCCCCACGAGCAGTACTTC. This sequence joins TRBV7-9 and TRBJ2-7, with D possibly TRBD2 on 6 matching bases. V lost 4 bases and J lost 5, with 15 bases in between. CDR1 is SEHNR and CDR2 is FQNEAQ in the germline V gene (reference sequence). The CDR3 is 14 amino acids.

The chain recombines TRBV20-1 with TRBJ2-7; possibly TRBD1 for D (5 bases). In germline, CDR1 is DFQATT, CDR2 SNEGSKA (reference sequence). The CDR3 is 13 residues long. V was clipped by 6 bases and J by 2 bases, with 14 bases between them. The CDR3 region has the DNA TGCAGTGCACTCTCGACAGCACCCTACGAGCAGTACTTC. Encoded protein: CSALSTAPYEQYF.